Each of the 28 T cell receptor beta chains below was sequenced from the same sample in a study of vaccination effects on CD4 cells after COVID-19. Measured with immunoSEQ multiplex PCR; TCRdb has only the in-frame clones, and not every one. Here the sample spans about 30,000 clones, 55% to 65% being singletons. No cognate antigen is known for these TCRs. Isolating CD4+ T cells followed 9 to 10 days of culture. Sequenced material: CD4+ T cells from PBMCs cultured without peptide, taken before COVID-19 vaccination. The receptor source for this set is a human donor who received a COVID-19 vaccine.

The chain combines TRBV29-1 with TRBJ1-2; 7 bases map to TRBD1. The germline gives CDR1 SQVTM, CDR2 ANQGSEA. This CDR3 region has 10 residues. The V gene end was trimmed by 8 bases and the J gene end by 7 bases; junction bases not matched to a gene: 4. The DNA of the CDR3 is TGCAGCTCGGGGGACAGTGGCTACACCTTC. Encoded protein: CSSGDSGYTF.

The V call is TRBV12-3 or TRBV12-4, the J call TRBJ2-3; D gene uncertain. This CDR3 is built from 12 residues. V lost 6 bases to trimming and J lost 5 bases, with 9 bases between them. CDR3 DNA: TGTGCCAGCAGACAAGCGATAGATACGCAGTATTTT. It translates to CASRQAIDTQYF.

CDR3 nucleotide sequence: TGTGCCAGCAGTTGGACTAGCGGGAGTTCAGATACGCAGTATTTT. Protein: CASSWTSGSSDTQYF. V is TRBV6-5 and J is TRBJ2-3; 13 bases map to TRBD2. The germline V gene encodes CDR1 MNHEY and CDR2 SVGAGI. The CDR3 consists of 15 residues. Trimming removed 4 bases from V and 4 bases from J; junction bases left unmatched: 2.

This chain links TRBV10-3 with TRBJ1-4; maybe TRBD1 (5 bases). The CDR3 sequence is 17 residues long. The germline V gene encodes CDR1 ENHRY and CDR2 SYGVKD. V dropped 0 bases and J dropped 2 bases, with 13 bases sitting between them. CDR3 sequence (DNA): TGTGCCATCAGTGAGTCCCCTCGGGGGGGTACTAATGAAAAACTGTTTTTT. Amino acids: CAISESPRGGTNEKLFF.

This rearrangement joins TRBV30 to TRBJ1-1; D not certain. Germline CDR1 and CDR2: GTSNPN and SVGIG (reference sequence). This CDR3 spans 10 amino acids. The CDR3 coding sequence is TGTAGGGTCCGGGTCACTGAAGCTTTCTTT. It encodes CRVRVTEAFF.

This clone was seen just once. This CDR3 is CASSQGLAGEWLDEQFF. The CDR3 DNA is TGTGCCAGCAGCCAAGGATTAGCCGGGGAGTGGTTGGATGAGCAGTTCTTC. V gene TRBV14 combines with J gene TRBJ2-1; tentatively, D is TRBD2 (5 bases). This CDR3 region has 17 residues. CDR1 SGHDN and CDR2 FVKESK come from the germline V gene. Trimming stripped 1 base from V and 8 bases from J, with 21 bases between.

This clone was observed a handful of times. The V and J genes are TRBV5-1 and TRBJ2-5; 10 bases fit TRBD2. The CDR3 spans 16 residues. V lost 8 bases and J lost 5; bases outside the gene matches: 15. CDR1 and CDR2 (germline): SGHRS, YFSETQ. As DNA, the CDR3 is TGCGCCAGTTCACAGGGCGTCCTAGCGGGAGCGGAGACCCAGTACTTC. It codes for CASSQGVLAGAETQYF.

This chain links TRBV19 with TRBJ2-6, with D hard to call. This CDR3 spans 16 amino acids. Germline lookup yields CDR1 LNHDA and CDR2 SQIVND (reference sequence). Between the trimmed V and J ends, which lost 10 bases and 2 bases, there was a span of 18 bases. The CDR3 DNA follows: TGTGCCACCTCATTTGTGTCGACCCCTGGGGCCAACGTCCTGACTTTC. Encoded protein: CATSFVSTPGANVLTF.

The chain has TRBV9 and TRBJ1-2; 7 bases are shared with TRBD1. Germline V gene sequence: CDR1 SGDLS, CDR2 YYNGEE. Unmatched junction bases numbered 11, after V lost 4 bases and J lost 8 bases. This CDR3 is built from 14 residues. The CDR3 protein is CASSPSPGGRGYTF. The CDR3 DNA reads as TGTGCCAGCAGCCCTTCCCCAGGGGGAAGGGGCTACACCTTC.

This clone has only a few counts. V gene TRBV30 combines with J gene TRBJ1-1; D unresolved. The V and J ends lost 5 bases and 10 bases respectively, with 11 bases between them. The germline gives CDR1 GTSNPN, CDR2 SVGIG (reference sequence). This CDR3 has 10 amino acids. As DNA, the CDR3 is TGTGCCTGGGGCCCCCCCGGAGCTTTCTTT. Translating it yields CAWGPPGAFF.

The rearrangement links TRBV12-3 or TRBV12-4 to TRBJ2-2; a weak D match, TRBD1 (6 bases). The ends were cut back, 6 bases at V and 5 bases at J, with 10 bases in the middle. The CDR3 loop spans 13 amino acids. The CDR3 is CASRIGGTGELFF. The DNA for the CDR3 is TGTGCCAGCAGAATAGGGGGTACCGGGGAGCTGTTTTTT.

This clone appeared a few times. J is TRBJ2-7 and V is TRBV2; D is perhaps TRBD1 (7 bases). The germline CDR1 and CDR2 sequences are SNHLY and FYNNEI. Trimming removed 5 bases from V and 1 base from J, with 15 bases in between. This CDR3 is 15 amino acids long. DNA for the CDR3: TGTGCCAGCAGTCCAGGGGGGCTAGCGTCCTACGAGCAGTACTTC. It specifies CASSPGGLASYEQYF. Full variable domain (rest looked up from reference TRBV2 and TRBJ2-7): EPEVTQTPSHQVTQMGQEVILRCVPISNHLYFYWYRQILGQKVEFLVSFYNNEISEKSEIFDDQFSVERPDGSNFTLKIRSTKLEDSAMYFCASSPGGLASYEQYFGPGTRLTVT.

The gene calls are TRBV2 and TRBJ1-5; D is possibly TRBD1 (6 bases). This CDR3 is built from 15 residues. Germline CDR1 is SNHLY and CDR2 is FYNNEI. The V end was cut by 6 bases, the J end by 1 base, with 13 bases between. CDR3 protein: CASSHRALSNQPQHF. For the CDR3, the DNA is TGTGCCAGCAGCCACAGGGCGTTAAGCAATCAGCCCCAGCATTTT.

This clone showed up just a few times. Here the CDR3 DNA reads TGTGCCAGTCGAGCGTCAGGACGGAGTTTCTACGAGCAGTACTTC. This sequence encodes CASRASGRSFYEQYF. This rearrangement joins TRBV19 to TRBJ2-7; D is ambiguous. The V gene lost 8 bases and the J gene lost 3 bases, with 20 bases spanning the gap. CDR1 and CDR2 (germline): LNHDA, SQIVND (reference sequence). This CDR3 has 15 amino acids.

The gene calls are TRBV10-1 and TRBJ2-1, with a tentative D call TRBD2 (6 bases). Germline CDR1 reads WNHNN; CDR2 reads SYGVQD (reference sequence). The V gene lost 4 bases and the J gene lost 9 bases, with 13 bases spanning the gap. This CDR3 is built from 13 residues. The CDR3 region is CASSGARTTEQFF. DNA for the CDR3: TGCGCCAGCAGTGGGGCTCGGACTACTGAGCAGTTCTTC.

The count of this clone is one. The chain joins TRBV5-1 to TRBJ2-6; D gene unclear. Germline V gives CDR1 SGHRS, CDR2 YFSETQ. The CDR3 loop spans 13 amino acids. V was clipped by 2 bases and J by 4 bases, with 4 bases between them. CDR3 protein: CASSFGGANVLTF. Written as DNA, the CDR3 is TGCGCCAGCAGCTTTGGGGGGGCCAACGTCCTGACTTTC.

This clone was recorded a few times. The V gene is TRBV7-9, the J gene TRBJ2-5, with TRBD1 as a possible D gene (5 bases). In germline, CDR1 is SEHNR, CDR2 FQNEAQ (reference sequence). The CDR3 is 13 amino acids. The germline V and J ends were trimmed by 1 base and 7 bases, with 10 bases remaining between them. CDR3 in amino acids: CASSLGSRATQYF. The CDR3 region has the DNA TGTGCCAGCAGCTTAGGTAGCAGGGCGACCCAGTACTTC.

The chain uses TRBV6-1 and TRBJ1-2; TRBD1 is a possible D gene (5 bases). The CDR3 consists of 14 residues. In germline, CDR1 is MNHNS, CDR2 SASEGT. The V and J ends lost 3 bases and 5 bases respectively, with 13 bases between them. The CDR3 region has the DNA TGTGCCAGCAGTGAGGGCAGGGAGAGTTATGGCTACACCTTC. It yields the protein CASSEGRESYGYTF.

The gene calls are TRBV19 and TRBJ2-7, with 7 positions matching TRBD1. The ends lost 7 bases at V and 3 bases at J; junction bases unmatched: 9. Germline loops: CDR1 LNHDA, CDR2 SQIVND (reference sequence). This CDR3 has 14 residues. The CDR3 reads CASKKGAAGYEQYF. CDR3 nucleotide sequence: TGTGCCAGTAAAAAGGGGGCTGCTGGCTACGAGCAGTACTTC.

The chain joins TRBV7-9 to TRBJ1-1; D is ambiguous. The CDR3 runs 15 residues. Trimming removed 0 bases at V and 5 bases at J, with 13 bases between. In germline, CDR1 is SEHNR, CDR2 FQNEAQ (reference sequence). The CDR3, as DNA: TGTGCCAGCAGCTTAGCGCGAACAGTCGGTACTGAAGCTTTCTTT. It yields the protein CASSLARTVGTEAFF.

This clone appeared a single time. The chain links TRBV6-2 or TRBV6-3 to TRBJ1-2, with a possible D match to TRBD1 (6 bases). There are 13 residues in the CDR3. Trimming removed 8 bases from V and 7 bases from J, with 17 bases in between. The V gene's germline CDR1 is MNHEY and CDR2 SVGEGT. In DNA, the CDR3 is TGTGCCAGCTGCCAAGGGGGGCGAAGTGGCTACACCTTC. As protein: CASCQGGRSGYTF.

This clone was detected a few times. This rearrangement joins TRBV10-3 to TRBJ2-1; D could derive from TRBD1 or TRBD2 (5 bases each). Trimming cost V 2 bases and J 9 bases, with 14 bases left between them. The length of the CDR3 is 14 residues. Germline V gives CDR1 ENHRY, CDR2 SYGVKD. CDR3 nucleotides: TGTGCCATCAGTGAGGGGACCACCGGACGTGAGCAGTTCTTC. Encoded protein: CAISEGTTGREQFF.

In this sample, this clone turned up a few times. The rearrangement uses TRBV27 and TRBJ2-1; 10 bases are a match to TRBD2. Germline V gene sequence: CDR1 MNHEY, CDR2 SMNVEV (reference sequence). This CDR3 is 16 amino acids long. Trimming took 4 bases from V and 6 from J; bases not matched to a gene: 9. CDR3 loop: CASSSPSGRAFNEQFF. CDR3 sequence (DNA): TGTGCCAGCAGTTCACCCAGCGGGAGGGCCTTCAATGAGCAGTTCTTC.

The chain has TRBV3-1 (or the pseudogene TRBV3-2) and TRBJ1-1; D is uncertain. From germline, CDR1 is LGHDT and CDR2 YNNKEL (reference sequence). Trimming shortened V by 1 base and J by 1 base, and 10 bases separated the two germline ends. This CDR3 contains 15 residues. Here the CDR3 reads CASSQAGGPNTEAFF. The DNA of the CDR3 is TGTGCCAGCAGCCAAGCCGGAGGACCGAACACTGAAGCTTTCTTT.

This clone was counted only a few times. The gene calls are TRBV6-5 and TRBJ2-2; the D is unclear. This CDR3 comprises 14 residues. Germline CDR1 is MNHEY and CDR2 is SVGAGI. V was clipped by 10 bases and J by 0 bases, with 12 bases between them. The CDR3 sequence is CAILRAANTGELFF. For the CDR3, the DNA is TGTGCCATCCTTAGGGCGGCGAACACCGGGGAGCTGTTTTTT.

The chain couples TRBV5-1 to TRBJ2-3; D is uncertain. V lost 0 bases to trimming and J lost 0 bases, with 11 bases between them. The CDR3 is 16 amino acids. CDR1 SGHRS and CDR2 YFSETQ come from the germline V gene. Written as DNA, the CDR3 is TGCGCCAGCAGCTTGGGGGCGCTGACTAGCACAGATACGCAGTATTTT. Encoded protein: CASSLGALTSTDTQYF.

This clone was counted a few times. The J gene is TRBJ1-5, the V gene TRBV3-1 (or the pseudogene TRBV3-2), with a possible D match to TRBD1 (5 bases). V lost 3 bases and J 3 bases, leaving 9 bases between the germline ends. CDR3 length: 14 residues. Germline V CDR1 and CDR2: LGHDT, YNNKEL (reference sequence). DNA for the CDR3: TGTGCCAGCAGCCAGGGGACTGTCAATCAGCCCCAGCATTTT. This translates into CASSQGTVNQPQHF.

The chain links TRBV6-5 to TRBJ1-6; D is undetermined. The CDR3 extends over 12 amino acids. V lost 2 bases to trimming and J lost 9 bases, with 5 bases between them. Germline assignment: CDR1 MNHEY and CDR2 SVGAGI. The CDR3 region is CASSYQSSPLHF. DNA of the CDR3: TGTGCCAGCAGTTACCAGAGTTCACCCCTCCACTTT.